A single sample gave rise to the 32 T cell receptor beta chains below, sequenced in a study of cytomegalovirus exposure and HLA in healthy donors (dated by TCRdb to 2016 to 2017). Libraries were built with the immunoSEQ multiplex PCR assay. The multiplex PCR relied on a mix of 60 forward primers for TCR Vbeta segments and 13 reverse primers for TCR Jbeta segments. TCRdb holds this immuneACCESS table with in-frame rearrangements only. Some clones are missing; in checked studies, unresolved V genes explain under half, and the rest has no known cause. The sample table lists about 120,000 clones, 79% of them with a count of one. The ten largest account for around 4.5% of the sample. Sample: PBMCs. The receptor set was obtained from a man aged 25-40 years in good health and CMV-seropositive.

This chain joins TRBV5-1 and TRBJ1-2, with unresolved D. This CDR3 is 14 amino acids long. The germline V and J ends were trimmed by 0 bases and 4 bases, with 10 bases remaining between them. Germline CDR1 SGHRS, CDR2 YFSETQ. The CDR3 loop is CASSLEGEGYGYTF. DNA of the CDR3: TGCGCCAGCAGCTTGGAGGGTGAGGGCTATGGCTACACCTTC.

This clone was seen a handful of times. V usage is TRBV6-5 and J usage is TRBJ2-2; 12 positions agree with TRBD1. Germline V gives CDR1 MNHEY, CDR2 SVGAGI. The CDR3 is made up of 15 amino acids. The trim removed 2 bases at V and 6 bases at J, leaving 1 base unmatched. The CDR3 loop is CASSYGTGGPGELFF. The CDR3 nucleotides read TGTGCCAGCAGTTACGGGACAGGGGGCCCCGGGGAGCTGTTTTTT.

This chain uses TRBV4-1 with TRBJ1-5; no firm D call. CDR1 MGHRA and CDR2 YSYEKL come from the germline V gene. V was shortened by 1 base and J by 3 bases, with 7 bases between the two germline ends. The CDR3 covers 14 residues. CDR3 sequence reads: CASSQGQNNQPQHF. CDR3 DNA: TGCGCCAGCAGCCAAGGGCAGAACAATCAGCCCCAGCATTTT.

This chain joins TRBV19 and TRBJ1-6; unclear D gene. This CDR3 comprises 14 residues. The V end lost 5 bases, the J end lost 7 bases, and 12 bases lay between the germline ends. Germline V gene lookup returns CDR1 LNHDA and CDR2 SQIVND (reference sequence). The CDR3 spells CASSLQLGNSPLHF. The CDR3 DNA is TGTGCCAGTAGTCTACAGCTTGGGAATTCACCCCTCCACTTT. The whole variable domain, remainder taken from reference TRBV19 and TRBJ1-6, is DGGITQSPKYLFRKEGQNVTLSCEQNLNHDAMYWYRQDPGQGLRLIYYSQIVNDFQKGDIAEGYSVSREKKESFPLTVTSAQKNPTAFYLCASSLQLGNSPLHFGNGTRLTVT.

The chain links TRBV4-1 to TRBJ2-2, with D unresolved. The CDR3 runs 14 residues. Between the trimmed V and J ends, which lost 4 bases and 0 bases, there was a span of 6 bases. CDR1 MGHRA and CDR2 YSYEKL come from the germline V gene. The CDR3 nucleotides are TGCGCCAGCAGCCGGAGTCCGAACACCGGGGAGCTGTTTTTT. Amino acid sequence: CASSRSPNTGELFF.

This clone has a single count. The chain combines TRBV7-2 with TRBJ2-2; D is possibly TRBD2 (7 bases). This CDR3 has 16 amino acids. The germline V gene has CDR1 SGHTA and CDR2 FQGNSA. The V and J ends lost 1 base and 4 bases respectively, with 13 bases between them. The chain's CDR3 is CASSLVGGPGTGELFF. The CDR3 coding sequence is TGTGCCAGCAGCTTAGTCGGGGGGCCGGGCACCGGGGAGCTGTTTTTT. The whole variable domain, filled in from reference TRBV7-2 and TRBJ2-2, reads GAGVSQSPSNKVTEKGKDVELRCDPISGHTALYWYRQSLGQGLEFLIYFQGNSAPDKSGLPSDRFSAERTGGSVSTLTIQRTQQEDSAVYLCASSLVGGPGTGELFFGEGSRLTVL.

The chain carries TRBV13 and TRBJ2-7, with 12 bases lining up with TRBD2. J was trimmed by 7 bases and V by 2 bases; bases with no gene match: 6. Per the germline V gene, CDR1 is PRHDT and CDR2 is FYEKMQ (reference sequence). This CDR3 region has 15 residues. CDR3 protein: CASSLRLAGVGEQYF. DNA of the CDR3: TGTGCCAGCAGCTTACGACTAGCGGGAGTTGGAGAGCAGTACTTC.

V and J are TRBV4-3 and TRBJ2-5, with D possibly TRBD2 on 5 matching bases. Germline V gene sequence: CDR1 LGHNA, CDR2 YSLEER. V lost 0 bases to trimming and J lost 4 bases, with 15 bases between them. This CDR3 has 16 residues. CDR3 bases: TGCGCCAGCAGCCAAGAGGACGGGCGGGCAGGAGAGACCCAGTACTTC. This codes for CASSQEDGRAGETQYF.

The V gene is TRBV28, the J gene TRBJ1-2; maybe TRBD1 (5 bases). Deletions cut 6 bases from V and 4 bases from J, with 12 bases between. The CDR3 is 13 residues long. Germline assignment: CDR1 MDHEN and CDR2 SYDVKM. CDR3 amino acids: CASSLRGGYGYTF. For the CDR3, the DNA is TGTGCCAGCAGCCTTCGGGGGGGCTATGGCTACACCTTC.

This chain joins TRBV27 and TRBJ1-1; 9 positions match TRBD1. The CDR3 has 15 residues. The germline CDR1 and CDR2 sequences are MNHEY and SMNVEV (reference sequence). V dropped 4 bases and J dropped 3; count of bases not matched to a gene: 6. In DNA, the CDR3 is TGTGCCAGCAGTTCAAGAAACAGGGGGCACACTGAAGCTTTCTTT. It codes for CASSSRNRGHTEAFF.

The chain uses TRBV15 and TRBJ1-2; possible D gene TRBD1, 6 bases. Germline CDR1 and CDR2: LNHNV and YYDKDF (reference sequence). This CDR3 comprises 13 residues. The V gene lost 1 base and the J gene lost 9 bases, with 12 bases spanning the gap. The CDR3 protein is CATSRGTVTSYTF. For the CDR3, the DNA is TGTGCCACCAGCAGAGGGACAGTTACGAGCTACACCTTC.

The CDR3 DNA sequence: TGTGCCATCACCATGATTCCCGGGACAGGGGGCGGCGGCTACACCTTC. Translating it yields CAITMIPGTGGGGYTF. The chain combines TRBV10-3 with TRBJ1-2; 12 nucleotides line up with TRBD1. Germline V gene sequence: CDR1 ENHRY, CDR2 SYGVKD. With 7 bases clipped from V and 8 bases from J, the junction kept 14 bases outside the gene matches. This CDR3 spans 16 amino acids.

This rearrangement joins TRBV6-1 to TRBJ2-7; 7 bases are shared with TRBD2. CDR1 is MNHNS and CDR2 is SASEGT in the germline V gene. With V trimmed by 2 bases and J by 3 bases, 10 bases remained unmatched. The CDR3 spans 16 residues. CDR3 in amino acids: CASSELYGEGIYEQYF. DNA for the CDR3: TGTGCCAGCAGTGAATTGTACGGGGAGGGGATCTACGAGCAGTACTTC.

This chain uses TRBV27 with TRBJ2-7; 7 bases are shared with TRBD1. CDR3 size: 15 residues. The V gene end was trimmed by 5 bases and the J gene end by 5 bases; junction bases not matched to a gene: 12. Per the germline V gene, CDR1 is MNHEY and CDR2 is SMNVEV (reference sequence). The CDR3 region has the DNA TGTGCCAGCAGTCTCGGGACAGCCCAAAGCCACGAGCAGTACTTC. This sequence encodes CASSLGTAQSHEQYF.

This clone was recorded a few times. V is TRBV7-2 and J is TRBJ1-1, with D perhaps matching TRBD1 (5 bases). The V gene lost 5 bases and the J gene lost 1 base, with 11 bases spanning the gap. Germline V lookup: CDR1 SGHTA, CDR2 FQGNSA. CDR3 length equals 14 residues. The CDR3: CASSPRGGNTEAFF. In nucleotides, the CDR3 is TGTGCCAGCAGCCCGCGGGGGGGGAACACTGAAGCTTTCTTT.

As concerns this clone: The junction departs from germline at one end; a sequencing error may be responsible. This chain uses TRBV2 with TRBJ2-4; 8 nucleotides match TRBD1. Germline loops: CDR1 SNHLY, CDR2 FYNNEI. This CDR3 spans 13 amino acids. This CDR3 reads CATLRTGKNSQYF. The CDR3 region has the DNA TGTGCCACCCTAAGGACAGGGAAAAACAGTCAGTACTTC.

The chain couples TRBV28 to TRBJ1-2, with D hard to call. Between the trimmed V and J ends, which lost 2 bases and 0 bases, there was a span of 7 bases. CDR1 and CDR2 from the germline V gene are MDHEN and SYDVKM. This CDR3 has 14 residues. CDR3 DNA: TGTGCCAGCAGTTTACTAGGCTCTAACTATGGCTACACCTTC. Translation: CASSLLGSNYGYTF.

This clone was picked up one time. The chain is built from TRBV2 and TRBJ1-2; the match to TRBD1 covers 7 bases. Trimming took 6 bases from V and 8 from J; bases not matched to a gene: 6. CDR1 SNHLY and CDR2 FYNNEI come from the germline V gene. This CDR3 region has 12 residues. CDR3 nucleotides: TGTGCCAGCAGCCGACAGGGAGACGGCTACACCTTC. This codes for CASSRQGDGYTF.

V and J are TRBV6-1 and TRBJ2-7; the D is unclear. There are 12 residues in the CDR3. Trimming cost V 2 bases and J 4 bases, with 6 bases left between them. Per germline, CDR1 MNHNS and CDR2 SASEGT. CDR3 bases: TGTGCCAGCAGTGAACAGGATTACGAGCAGTACTTC. Protein product: CASSEQDYEQYF.

J is TRBJ1-2 and V is TRBV5-1, with 8 bases lining up with TRBD1. From germline, CDR1 is SGHRS and CDR2 YFSETQ. Trimming cost V 0 bases and J 3 bases; bases outside gene matches: 4. This CDR3 region has 15 residues. The CDR3 DNA follows: TGCGCCAGCAGCTTGGGGGGGACAGGTGACTATGGCTACACCTTC. It encodes CASSLGGTGDYGYTF.

This clone was observed a single time. The chain joins TRBV28 to TRBJ2-1, with 9 bases matching TRBD2. Per the germline V gene, CDR1 is MDHEN and CDR2 is SYDVKM. V shed 5 bases, J shed 8 bases, and the junction held 7 bases outside the gene matches. CDR3 size: 14 residues. CDR3 in DNA: TGTGCCAGCAGTCCCCTAGCGGGAATCGATGAGCAGTTCTTC. Encoded protein: CASSPLAGIDEQFF.

This clone has more than one count but fewer than ten. The CDR3 here is CASSLTGSTDTQYF. CDR3 coding DNA: TGTGCCAGCAGTCTAACCGGTAGCACAGATACGCAGTATTTT. The rearrangement uses TRBV4-2 and TRBJ2-3; D is unresolved. Germline CDR1 and CDR2: LGHNA and YNFKEQ. The ends were cut back, 6 bases at V and 0 bases at J, with 10 bases in the middle. CDR3 length equals 14 residues.

The chain uses TRBV11-3 and TRBJ2-2; 9 bases agree with TRBD2. CDR3 length: 16 residues. CDR1 is SGHNT, CDR2 YENEEA, per germline. The V and J ends lost 5 bases and 4 bases, in that order; junction bases with no gene match: 8. The CDR3 DNA sequence: TGTGCCAGCAGCGTTAAACTGGGACTAGCCACCGGGGAGCTGTTTTTT. It yields the protein CASSVKLGLATGELFF.

The chain has TRBV29-1 and TRBJ1-1; weak D call: TRBD1 (6 bases). V lost 8 bases, J lost 3 bases, and 16 bases lay in between. Germline CDR1 and CDR2: SQVTM and ANQGSEA. The CDR3 extends over 13 amino acids. Here the CDR3 reads CSTMGGRDTEAFF. In nucleotides, the CDR3 is TGCAGCACCATGGGGGGGCGGGACACTGAAGCTTTCTTT.

This clone was recorded a few times. This chain links TRBV13 with TRBJ2-3, with TRBD2 identical over 10 bases. The CDR3 totals 16 residues. Germline lookup yields CDR1 PRHDT and CDR2 FYEKMQ (reference sequence). The V segment lost 6 bases and the J segment 2 bases; nucleotides outside the gene matches: 8. The CDR3 spells CASSRDSGGYTDTQYF. The CDR3 DNA sequence: TGTGCCAGCAGTCGAGATAGCGGGGGGTACACAGATACGCAGTATTTT.

The chain uses TRBV28 and TRBJ2-1, with TRBD1 identical over 8 bases. This CDR3 has 14 amino acids. V gave up 2 bases and J gave up 8 bases; unmatched junction bases: 5. The germline CDR1 and CDR2 sequences are MDHEN and SYDVKM. The CDR3 DNA sequence: TGTGCCAGCAGTTTACCCGGACAGGGCGATGAGCAGTTCTTC. Translation: CASSLPGQGDEQFF. Using reference TRBV28 and TRBJ2-1 for the parts outside the CDR3, the full variable domain is DVKVTQSSRYLVKRTGEKVFLECVQDMDHENMFWYRQDPGLGLRLIYFSYDVKMKEKGDIPEGYSVSREKKERFSLILESASTNQTSMYLCASSLPGQGDEQFFGPGTRLTVL.

CDR3 protein: CASSYSGREADTQYF. In DNA form, the CDR3 reads TGTGCCAGCAGCTATAGCGGGAGGGAGGCAGATACGCAGTATTTT. The V and J genes are TRBV11-2 and TRBJ2-3, with 11 bases aligning to TRBD2. Germline trimming cut 4 bases from V and 4 bases from J; bases unmatched to any gene: 4. The CDR3 covers 15 residues. Germline V gene sequence: CDR1 SGHAT, CDR2 FQNNGV.

This clone was observed a handful of times. This chain connects TRBV2 to TRBJ1-6, with unresolved D. The CDR3 loop spans 15 amino acids. The V end lost 2 bases, the J end lost 7 bases, and 12 bases lay between the germline ends. Germline loops: CDR1 SNHLY, CDR2 FYNNEI. CDR3 in amino acids: CASSESGGGNSPLHF. The DNA of the CDR3 is TGTGCCAGCAGTGAATCCGGCGGCGGGAATTCACCCCTCCACTTT.

The chain joins TRBV19 to TRBJ1-1; 8 bases fit TRBD1. J gave up 3 bases and V 7 bases, and 13 bases lay outside the gene matches. This CDR3 has 16 residues. Germline CDR1 is LNHDA and CDR2 is SQIVND (reference sequence). This CDR3 is CASKASAGGYDTEAFF. CDR3 bases: TGTGCCAGTAAGGCGAGCGCAGGGGGCTATGACACTGAAGCTTTCTTT.

Concerning this clone itself: An end of the junction differs from the germline gene, which may be a read error. The J gene is TRBJ1-1, the V gene TRBV7-7; D remains unclear. Germline V lookup: CDR1 SSHAT, CDR2 FNYEAQ (reference sequence). The CDR3 has 13 residues. The CDR3 bases are TGTGCTAGCAGCTTATCTATGAACACTGAAGCTTTCTTT. Its protein is CASSLSMNTEAFF.

This chain joins TRBV28 and TRBJ2-1, with 10 bases matching TRBD2. CDR1 and CDR2 (germline): MDHEN, SYDVKM. With V trimmed by 6 bases and J by 1 base, 3 bases remained unmatched. The CDR3 contains 15 residues. For the CDR3, the DNA is TGTGCCAGCAGCCTGACTAGCGGGTCCTACAATGAGCAGTTCTTC. It encodes CASSLTSGSYNEQFF.

The chain joins TRBV7-8 to TRBJ1-2; D gene uncertain. Germline assignment: CDR1 SGHVS and CDR2 FQNEAQ. The CDR3 spans 15 residues. Trimming cost V 1 base and J 4 bases, with 13 bases left between them. CDR3 region: CASSLEAGSGYGYTF. For the CDR3, the DNA is TGTGCCAGCAGCTTAGAGGCGGGGTCTGGCTATGGCTACACCTTC.